This is a list of T cell receptor beta chains from one sample in a study of OX40 agonist ivuxolimab in advanced cancers. The method was immunoSEQ multiplex PCR; TCRdb's version includes in-frame clones alone and lacks a portion of them. The sample holds about 99,000 clones; about 96% are singletons and the top ten take around 2.2%. This material consisted of CD4+ or CD8+ T cells sorted from blood, taken in a trial of the OX40 agonist ivuxolimab. The receptors stem from an adult with an advanced solid tumor such as melanoma, head and neck, liver or kidney cancer. CDR3s leave out the opening cysteine and the closing phenylalanine or tryptophan.

TRBJ2-1	TRBV6-4	14	ASSDSMSGSPYEQF
TRBJ1-1	TRBV7-2	13	ASSLLTLGGTEAF
TRBJ1-2	TRBV14	13	ASSQLLDITYGYT
TRBJ1-6	TRBV7-8	14	ASSRPRVPYNSPLH
TRBJ1-5	TRBV19	12	ASRTPGGGQPQH
TRBJ2-1	TRBV27	11	ASSSSLLPEQF
TRBJ1-5	TRBV28	11	ASSRFGDQPQH
TRBJ1-2	TRBV13	13	ASSLEGWQNYGYT
TRBJ2-7	TRBV5-3	13	ARSLAVGGGYEQY
TRBJ2-2	TRBV19	16	ASSPGLGTDTNTGELF
TRBJ1-5	TRBV27	11	ASSLSPGQPQH
TRBJ1-1	TRBV4-1	16	ASSQDPGLTPMNTEAF
TRBJ1-6	TRBV4-1	12	ASSQLQGNSPLH
TRBJ2-7	TRBV6-5	12	ASSYSDRAYEQY
TRBJ2-6	TRBV27	12	ASSQGSGANVLT
TRBJ2-7	TRBV14	10	ASSSIGDEQY
TRBJ1-5	TRBV7-8	14	ASSAVTGGVNQPQH
TRBJ2-5	TRBV2	11	ASSDRGEETQY
TRBJ1-1	TRBV27	9	ASRTKNVAF
TRBJ1-2	TRBV11-2	15	ASSLSSLEQGHYGYT
TRBJ2-1	TRBV27	12	ASTMGDSYNEQF
TRBJ2-1	TRBV6-6	10	AGRGEENEQF
TRBJ1-1	TRBV19	11	ASSIGDVPEAF
TRBJ1-5	TRBV11-2	12	ASSLDNSNQPQH
TRBJ2-2	TRBV4-3	13	ASSRARTNTGELF
TRBJ1-2	TRBV19	10	ASRLGGSGYT
TRBJ2-7	TRBV6-1	13	ASREAGTGNNEQY
TRBJ2-5	TRBV7-8	14	ASSLGRLAGGETQY
TRBJ2-2	TRBV28	15	ASSLLLRQGANGELF
TRBJ2-1	TRBV10-1	13	ASGPETGPWGEQF
TRBJ2-7	TRBV28	11	ASSSTMGYEQY
TRBJ2-1	TRBV4-1	14	ASSPAAGTSADEQF
TRBJ2-7	TRBV19	13	ASSMGDGVSYEQY